This T cell receptor (beta chain) came from a study of T cells in localized non-small cell lung cancer. Study conclusions and caveats: Because sequencing included only one region (of the tumor), heterogeneity remains possible.

To note about this clone: Its antigen is unknown.

The assay was immunoSEQ multiplex PCR, and TCRdb's table has in-frame clones only and misses some. The sample contains 33,000 or so clones, more than 65% of which appear only once. The germline CDR1 and CDR2 sequences are MNHEY and SVGAGI. The CDR3 spans 13 residues. Trimming removed 6 bases from V and 0 bases from J, with 5 bases in between. This chain uses TRBV6-5 with TRBJ2-2; D remains unclear. The material was peripheral blood, obtained before any cancer treatment. The clonotype was recovered from a male donor older than 55 with stage III squamous cell lung carcinoma. This CDR3 is CASSGPNTGELFF. CDR3 coding DNA: TGTGCCAGCAGCGGACCGAACACCGGGGAGCTGTTTTTT.